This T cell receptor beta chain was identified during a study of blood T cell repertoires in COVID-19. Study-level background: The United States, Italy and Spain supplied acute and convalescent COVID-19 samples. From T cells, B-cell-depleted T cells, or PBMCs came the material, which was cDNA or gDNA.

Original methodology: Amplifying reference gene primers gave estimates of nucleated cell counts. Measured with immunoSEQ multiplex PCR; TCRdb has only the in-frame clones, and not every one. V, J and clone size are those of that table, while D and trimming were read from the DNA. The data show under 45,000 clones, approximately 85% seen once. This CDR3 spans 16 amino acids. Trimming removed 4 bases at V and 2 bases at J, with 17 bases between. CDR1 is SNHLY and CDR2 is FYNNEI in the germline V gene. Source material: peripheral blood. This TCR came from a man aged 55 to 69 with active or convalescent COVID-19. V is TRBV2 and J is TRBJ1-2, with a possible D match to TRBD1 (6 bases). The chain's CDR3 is CASSVELAGVNYGYTF. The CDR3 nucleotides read TGTGCCAGCAGTGTAGAATTGGCAGGGGTAAACTATGGCTACACCTTC.